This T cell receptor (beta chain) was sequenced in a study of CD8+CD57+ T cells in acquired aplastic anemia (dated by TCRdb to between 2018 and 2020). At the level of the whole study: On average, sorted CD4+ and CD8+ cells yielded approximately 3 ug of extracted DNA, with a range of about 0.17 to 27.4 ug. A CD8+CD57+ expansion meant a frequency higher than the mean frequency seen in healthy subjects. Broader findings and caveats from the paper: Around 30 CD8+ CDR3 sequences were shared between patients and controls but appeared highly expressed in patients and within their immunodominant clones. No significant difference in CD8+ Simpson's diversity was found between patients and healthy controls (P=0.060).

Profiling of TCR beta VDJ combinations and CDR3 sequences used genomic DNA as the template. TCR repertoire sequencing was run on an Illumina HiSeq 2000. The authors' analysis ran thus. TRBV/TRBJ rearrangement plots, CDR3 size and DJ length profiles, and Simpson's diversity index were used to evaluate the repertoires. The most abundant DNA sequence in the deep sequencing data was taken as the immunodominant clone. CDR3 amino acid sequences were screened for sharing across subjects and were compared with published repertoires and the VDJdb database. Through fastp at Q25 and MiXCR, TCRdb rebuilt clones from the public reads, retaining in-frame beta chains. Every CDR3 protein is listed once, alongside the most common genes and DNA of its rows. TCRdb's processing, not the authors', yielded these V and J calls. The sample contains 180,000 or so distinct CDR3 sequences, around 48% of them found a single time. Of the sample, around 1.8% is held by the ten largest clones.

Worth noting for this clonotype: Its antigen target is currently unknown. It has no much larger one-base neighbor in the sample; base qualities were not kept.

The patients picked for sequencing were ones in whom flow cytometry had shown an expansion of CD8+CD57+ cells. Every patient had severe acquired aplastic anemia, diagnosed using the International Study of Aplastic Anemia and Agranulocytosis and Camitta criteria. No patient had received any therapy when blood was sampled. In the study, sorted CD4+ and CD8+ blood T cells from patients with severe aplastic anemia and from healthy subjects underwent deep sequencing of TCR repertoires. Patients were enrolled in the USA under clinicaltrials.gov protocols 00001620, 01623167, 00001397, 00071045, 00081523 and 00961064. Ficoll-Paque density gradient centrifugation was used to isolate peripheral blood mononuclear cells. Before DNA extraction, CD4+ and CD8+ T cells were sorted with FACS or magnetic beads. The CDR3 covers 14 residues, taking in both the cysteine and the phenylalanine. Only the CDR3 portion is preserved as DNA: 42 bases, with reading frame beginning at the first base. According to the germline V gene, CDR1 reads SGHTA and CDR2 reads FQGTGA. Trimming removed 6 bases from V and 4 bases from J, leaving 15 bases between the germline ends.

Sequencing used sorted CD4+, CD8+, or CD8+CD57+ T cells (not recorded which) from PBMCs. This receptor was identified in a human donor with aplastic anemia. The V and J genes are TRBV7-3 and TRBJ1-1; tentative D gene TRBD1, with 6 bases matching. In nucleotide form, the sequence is TGTGCCAGCAGTATGGGGGCTGGGGGCACTGAAGCTTTCTTT. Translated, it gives CASSMGAGGTEAFF.